Below, 28 T cell receptor beta chains from the same sample are listed, as sequenced in a study of T cells in localized non-small cell lung cancer. Sequenced by immunoSEQ multiplex PCR; TCRdb stores in-frame clones only, minus some. Of roughly 66,000 clones listed, roughly 90% were seen once; the top ten hold just under 2%. The input for sequencing was peripheral blood, taken before any cancer treatment. Receptor source: a woman aged 40 to 75 with stage I lung adenocarcinoma.

The V call is TRBV7-2, the J call TRBJ1-6, with D perhaps TRBD1 (6 bases). The CDR3 consists of 16 residues. CDR1 SGHTA and CDR2 FQGNSA come from the germline V gene. V lost 1 base to trimming and J lost 7 bases, with 14 bases between them. The CDR3 loop is CASSLGVRGANSPLHF. The CDR3 DNA reads as TGTGCCAGCAGCTTAGGGGTTCGGGGGGCAAATTCACCCCTCCACTTT.

This clone has only one observation. The V call is TRBV4-3, the J call TRBJ1-6; 10 nucleotides line up with TRBD1. This CDR3 has 18 residues. V lost 0 bases and J lost 10; bases outside the gene matches: 12. Per germline, CDR1 LGHNA and CDR2 YSLEER. The CDR3 sequence is CASSQETWDRGVGSPLHF. CDR3 nucleotide sequence: TGCGCCAGCAGCCAAGAAACTTGGGACAGGGGAGTAGGCTCACCCCTCCACTTT.

The rearrangement links TRBV5-1 to TRBJ2-1; 8 nucleotides line up with TRBD1. This CDR3 spans 13 amino acids. V was clipped by 0 bases and J by 7 bases; unmatched bases: 0. Germline V gives CDR1 SGHRS, CDR2 YFSETQ. The CDR3 DNA is TGCGCCAGCAGCTTGGGACAGGGGAATGAGCAGTTCTTC. Translation: CASSLGQGNEQFF.

The V gene is TRBV7-8, the J gene TRBJ1-3; D may be TRBD1 (5 bases). The CDR3 is made up of 13 amino acids. Trimming cost V 6 bases and J 1 base, with 7 bases left between them. CDR1 SGHVS and CDR2 FQNEAQ come from the germline V gene. CDR3 sequence reads: CASSQGSGNTIYF. In DNA, the CDR3 is TGTGCCAGCAGTCAGGGTTCTGGAAACACCATATATTTT. The whole variable domain, remainder taken from reference TRBV7-8 and TRBJ1-3, is GAGVSQSPRYKVAKRGQDVALRCDPISGHVSLFWYQQALGQGPEFLTYFQNEAQLDKSGLPSDRFFAERPEGSVSTLKIQRTQQEDSAVYLCASSQGSGNTIYFGEGSWLTVV.

This rearrangement joins TRBV25-1 to TRBJ1-2; D is undetermined. The CDR3 runs 13 residues. The V gene's germline CDR1 is MGHDK and CDR2 SYGVNS. The V gene lost 3 bases and the J gene lost 8 bases, with 13 bases spanning the gap. CDR3: CASSERWAAGYTF. The CDR3 nucleotides read TGTGCCAGCAGTGAGCGGTGGGCAGCCGGCTACACCTTC.

The genes are TRBV6-5 and TRBJ2-2, with D maybe TRBD1 (6 bases). There are 15 residues in the CDR3. V gave up 0 bases and J gave up 5 bases, with 10 bases separating them. CDR1 is MNHEY and CDR2 is SVGAGI in the germline V gene. The CDR3 DNA reads TGTGCCAGCAGTTACTCGACAGGACCAACCGGGGAGCTGTTTTTT. Its protein product is CASSYSTGPTGELFF.

The chain joins TRBV5-1 to TRBJ1-1; the D gene is possibly TRBD1 (5 bases). The germline V gene encodes CDR1 SGHRS and CDR2 YFSETQ. CDR3 length: 14 residues. V was pared by 0 bases and J by 3 bases, with 9 bases between. This chain's CDR3 is CASSLGDGHTEAFF. As DNA, the CDR3 is TGCGCCAGCAGCTTGGGGGACGGTCACACTGAAGCTTTCTTT.

This chain links TRBV28 with TRBJ1-4, with no clear D. Trimming left V 8 bases short and J 3 bases short, with 16 bases between. This CDR3 comprises 15 residues. Germline loops: CDR1 MDHEN, CDR2 SYDVKM. Here the CDR3 reads CASSRGGGSNEKLFF. CDR3 nucleotides: TGTGCCAGCTCCCGAGGAGGAGGTTCTAATGAAAAACTGTTTTTT. The full variable domain, its missing parts supplied by reference TRBV28 and TRBJ1-4, is DVKVTQSSRYLVKRTGEKVFLECVQDMDHENMFWYRQDPGLGLRLIYFSYDVKMKEKGDIPEGYSVSREKKERFSLILESASTNQTSMYLCASSRGGGSNEKLFFGSGTQLSVL.

The rearrangement joins TRBV15 to TRBJ1-1; no clear D. Germline V gene lookup returns CDR1 LNHNV and CDR2 YYDKDF (reference sequence). This CDR3 is 18 amino acids long. The V gene lost 0 bases and the J gene lost 0 bases, with 17 bases spanning the gap. CDR3 amino acids: CATSRDPGEGNMNTEAFF. Here the CDR3 DNA reads TGTGCCACCAGCAGAGACCCTGGGGAGGGAAACATGAACACTGAAGCTTTCTTT.

The chain couples TRBV18 to TRBJ1-3; D gene uncertain. The germline V gene encodes CDR1 KGHSH and CDR2 LQKENI. Trimming pared 3 bases from V and 2 bases from J, leaving 14 bases between. The CDR3 length is 16 residues. The CDR3 protein is CASSPATGGAGNTIYF. The DNA for the CDR3 is TGTGCCAGCTCACCGGCTACCGGAGGAGCTGGAAACACCATATATTTT. The complete variable domain, with remaining parts taken from reference TRBV18 and TRBJ1-3, reads NAGVMQNPRHLVRRRGQEARLRCSPMKGHSHVYWYRQLPEEGLKFMVYLQKENIIDESGMPKERFSAEFPKEGPSILRIQQVVRGDSAAYFCASSPATGGAGNTIYFGEGSWLTVV.

This clone has a single count. V is TRBV28 and J is TRBJ2-1; D is ambiguous. Trimming removed 6 bases at V and 4 bases at J, with 16 bases between. This CDR3 spans 15 amino acids. The germline gives CDR1 MDHEN, CDR2 SYDVKM. The CDR3 spells CASSLDPIVYNEQFF. CDR3 nucleotide sequence: TGTGCCAGCAGCTTGGATCCTATAGTATACAATGAGCAGTTCTTC. The full variable domain, its missing parts supplied by reference TRBV28 and TRBJ2-1, is DVKVTQSSRYLVKRTGEKVFLECVQDMDHENMFWYRQDPGLGLRLIYFSYDVKMKEKGDIPEGYSVSREKKERFSLILESASTNQTSMYLCASSLDPIVYNEQFFGPGTRLTVL.

V usage is TRBV7-9 and J usage is TRBJ1-1; D gene uncertain. In germline, CDR1 is SEHNR, CDR2 FQNEAQ (reference sequence). The CDR3 has 19 residues. The V and J ends lost 5 bases and 1 base respectively, with 26 bases between them. The chain's CDR3 is CASSLPPRGPLGQNTEAFF. For the CDR3, the DNA is TGTGCCAGCAGCCTACCCCCCCGCGGACCATTGGGTCAGAACACTGAAGCTTTCTTT. Full variable domain (missing parts from reference TRBV7-9 and TRBJ1-1): DTGVSQNPRHKITKRGQNVTFRCDPISEHNRLYWYRQTLGQGPEFLTYFQNEAQLEKSRLLSDRFSAERPKGSFSTLEIQRTEQGDSAMYLCASSLPPRGPLGQNTEAFFGQGTRLTVV.

This chain connects TRBV11-2 to TRBJ2-2; D possibly corresponds to TRBD2 (6 bases). Trimming pared 5 bases from V and 1 base from J, leaving 8 bases between. This CDR3 contains 14 residues. Germline CDR1 and CDR2: SGHAT and FQNNGV. In nucleotides, the CDR3 is TGTGCCAGCAGCCGAGCGGGGAACACCGGGGAGCTGTTTTTT. It translates to CASSRAGNTGELFF.

J is TRBJ1-5 and V is TRBV19, with 7 nucleotides matching TRBD1. Germline V gene lookup returns CDR1 LNHDA and CDR2 SQIVND (reference sequence). CDR3 length: 14 amino acids. V lost 7 bases, J lost 4 bases, and 7 bases stayed unmatched. The CDR3 DNA reads as TGTGCCAGTACTCCGGGACAGCCTAATCAGCCCCAGCATTTT. The encoded protein is CASTPGQPNQPQHF.

The V gene is TRBV7-3, the J gene TRBJ2-6; D might be TRBD1 (6 bases). The CDR3 is 17 residues long. CDR1 SGHTA and CDR2 FQGTGA come from the germline V gene. Deletions cut 5 bases from V and 0 bases from J, with 14 bases between. This CDR3 is CASSPSTGSSGANVLTF. CDR3 bases: TGTGCCAGCAGCCCGTCGACAGGCAGCTCTGGGGCCAACGTCCTGACTTTC.

This clone was recorded only once. The chain carries TRBV5-1 and TRBJ2-4; tentative D call: TRBD2 (5 bases). Per germline, CDR1 SGHRS and CDR2 YFSETQ. Trimming took off 8 bases at V and 4 bases at J, with 13 bases between the two ends. The CDR3 is 13 residues long. Written as DNA, the CDR3 is TGCGCCAGGCCCAGACGGGAAAAAAACATTCAGTACTTC. As protein: CARPRREKNIQYF.

V is TRBV27 and J is TRBJ2-1; D call uncertain. The germline V gene encodes CDR1 MNHEY and CDR2 SMNVEV (reference sequence). The CDR3 loop spans 14 amino acids. The V end lost 4 bases, the J end lost 6 bases, and 13 bases lay between the germline ends. The CDR3 DNA sequence: TGTGCCAGCAGTTGGGTAGGATTCTCCAATGAGCAGTTCTTC. This translates into CASSWVGFSNEQFF.

The V and J genes are TRBV11-3 and TRBJ1-3, with 8 bases identical to TRBD1. Germline CDR1 is SGHNT and CDR2 is YENEEA. V shed 5 bases, J shed 2 bases, and the junction held 8 bases outside the gene matches. The CDR3 length is 16 residues. CDR3 protein: CASSRGQGTTGNTIYF. CDR3 coding DNA: TGTGCCAGCAGCCGAGGACAGGGAACAACTGGAAACACCATATATTTT.

The chain links TRBV27 to TRBJ2-5, with D perhaps TRBD1 or TRBD2 (6 bases each). This CDR3 has 13 residues. Germline CDR1 reads MNHEY; CDR2 reads SMNVEV (reference sequence). V was shortened by 9 bases and J by 2 bases, with 13 bases between the two germline ends. CDR3 residues: CARSPGAQETQYF. For the CDR3, the DNA is TGTGCCAGATCTCCGGGGGCTCAAGAGACCCAGTACTTC.

Only one count was recorded for this clone. The chain recombines TRBV11-2 with TRBJ2-1; 9 positions agree with TRBD2. The CDR3 has 16 amino acids. V lost 1 base and J lost 8; bases outside the gene matches: 9. CDR1 SGHAT and CDR2 FQNNGV come from the germline V gene. The CDR3 spells CASSLVSSGAWYEQFF. The DNA of the CDR3 is TGTGCCAGCAGCTTAGTCTCTAGCGGGGCGTGGTATGAGCAGTTCTTC.

The V gene is TRBV6-7, the J gene TRBJ2-7; no firm D call. TRBV6-7 counts as an open reading frame of uncertain function. The germline V and J ends were trimmed by 11 bases and 2 bases, with 13 bases remaining between them. The CDR3 has 12 residues. The chain's CDR3 is CAERRRPYEQYF. The CDR3 DNA reads TGTGCCGAGAGGCGGCGTCCCTACGAGCAGTACTTC.

This chain joins TRBV5-5 and TRBJ1-2, with D unclear. V shed 4 bases and J shed 8 bases, with 9 bases lying between them. The CDR3 totals 11 residues. In germline, CDR1 is SGHKS, CDR2 YYEKEE (reference sequence). The CDR3 DNA is TGTGCCAGCAGCCCAGGCACCGGCTACACCTTC. Amino acids: CASSPGTGYTF.

The rearrangement joins TRBV13 to TRBJ1-4; tentatively, D is TRBD1 (5 bases). V shed 3 bases and J shed 7 bases, with 9 bases lying between them. The CDR3 length is 13 residues. The germline V gene encodes CDR1 PRHDT and CDR2 FYEKMQ (reference sequence). CDR3 loop: CASSLKGSEKLFF. CDR3 nucleotide sequence: TGTGCCAGCAGCTTGAAGGGGAGTGAAAAACTGTTTTTT. The full variable domain, with the rest looked up from reference TRBV13 and TRBJ1-4, is AAGVIQSPRHLIKEKRETATLKCYPIPRHDTVYWYQQGPGQDPQFLISFYEKMQSDKGSIPDRFSAQQFSDYHSELNMSSLELGDSALYFCASSLKGSEKLFFGSGTQLSVL.

With respect to this clone: It is likely a read error, because the conserved phenylalanine at the end of the CDR3 is missing. The DNA is omitted, as the CDR3 cannot be located on it reliably, and the CDR3 follows TCRdb's listing. The CDR3 loop is CASRYAPYL. The chain recombines TRBV6-5 with TRBJ1-6. The CDR3 has 9 residues if both end residues are counted. The germline gives CDR1 MNHEY, CDR2 SVGAGI.

V gene TRBV5-1 combines with J gene TRBJ1-4, with 8 bases fitting TRBD1. The CDR3 has 14 amino acids. The J segment lost 8 bases and the V segment lost 4 bases, leaving 7 bases of the junction unmatched. Germline V CDR1 and CDR2: SGHRS, YFSETQ. In DNA form, the CDR3 reads TGCGCCAGCAGCGACGGACAGGGACGAGAAAAACTGTTTTTT. It specifies CASSDGQGREKLFF.

This clone came up once. The chain recombines TRBV7-6 with TRBJ2-5; 9 bases are shared with TRBD2. The J segment lost 4 bases and the V segment lost 3 bases, leaving 6 bases of the junction unmatched. Per the germline V gene, CDR1 is SGHVS and CDR2 is FNYEAQ. The CDR3 consists of 15 residues. Written as DNA, the CDR3 is TGTGCCAGCAGCTTTTTAGCGGGAGAAGGAGAGACCCAGTACTTC. Translated: CASSFLAGEGETQYF.

The chain recombines TRBV7-6 with TRBJ1-1, with TRBD1 matching 8 bases. The length of the CDR3 is 14 residues. From germline, CDR1 is SGHVS and CDR2 FNYEAQ. V was clipped by 8 bases and J by 1 base; unmatched bases: 6. Here the CDR3 DNA reads TGTGCCAGCCTAGGGGGGACAGGGAACACTGAAGCTTTCTTT. The encoded protein is CASLGGTGNTEAFF.

V and J are TRBV5-6 and TRBJ1-5; D is undetermined. This CDR3 is built from 14 residues. Deletions cut 1 base from V and 2 bases from J, with 7 bases between. CDR1 and CDR2 (germline): SGHDT, YYEEEE. The CDR3 here is CASSLLTGNQPQHF. The DNA of the CDR3 is TGTGCCAGCAGCTTGCTAACAGGCAATCAGCCCCAGCATTTT. Variable domain in full (rest from reference TRBV5-6 and TRBJ1-5): DAGVTQSPTHLIKTRGQQVTLRCSPKSGHDTVSWYQQALGQGPQFIFQYYEEEERQRGNFPDRFSGHQFPNYSSELNVNALLLGDSALYLCASSLLTGNQPQHFGDGTRLSIL.